What follows are 23 T cell receptor beta chains derived from one specimen sequenced in a study of cytomegalovirus exposure and HLA in healthy donors. In the PCR, 60 Vbeta and 13 Jbeta primers were used. Repertoires were generated with immunoSEQ multiplex PCR, while TCRdb's copy carries only in-frame clones and drops some. Altogether roughly 100,000 clones are present, approximately 86% being singletons, with the ten largest covering over 5%. The sequenced material came from PBMCs. These receptor sequences come from a man between 18 and 35 years old in good health and CMV-seronegative.

V gene TRBV11-2 combines with J gene TRBJ2-7; 11 bases are a match to TRBD2. The CDR3 has 16 amino acids. Germline lookup yields CDR1 SGHAT and CDR2 FQNNGV. V trimming: 3 bases; J trimming: 2 bases; junction bases outside the gene matches: 6. For the CDR3, the DNA is TGTGCCAGCAGCTTCCGGACTAGCGGGCTCCCCTACGAGCAGTACTTC. Residues: CASSFRTSGLPYEQYF.

This sequence joins TRBV6-6 and TRBJ1-1; D uncertain. V dropped 0 bases and J dropped 0 bases, with 8 bases sitting between them. There are 15 residues in the CDR3. Germline V CDR1 and CDR2: MNHNY, SVGAGI (reference sequence). The CDR3 protein is CASSYSTRVNTEAFF. In DNA form, the CDR3 reads TGTGCCAGCAGTTACTCGACGCGGGTGAACACTGAAGCTTTCTTT.

V and J are TRBV6-5 and TRBJ2-5, with 8 bases matching TRBD2. Germline V gene sequence: CDR1 MNHEY, CDR2 SVGAGI. There are 15 residues in the CDR3. J gave up 5 bases and V 0 bases, and 5 bases lay outside the gene matches. CDR3 nucleotide sequence: TGTGCCAGCAGTTACTCAGGGGCTAGCGGGGAGACCCAGTACTTC. This gives the protein CASSYSGASGETQYF.

This CDR3 reads CASSLGQPPETQYF. CDR3 in DNA: TGTGCCAGCAGCCTAGGACAGCCGCCGGAGACCCAGTACTTC. The chain couples TRBV7-9 to TRBJ2-5, with D perhaps matching TRBD1 (6 bases). CDR1 and CDR2 (germline): SEHNR, FQNEAQ (reference sequence). V gave up 5 bases and J gave up 5 bases, with 15 bases separating them. CDR3 length: 14 amino acids. Full variable domain (missing parts from reference TRBV7-9 and TRBJ2-5): DTGVSQNPRHKITKRGQNVTFRCDPISEHNRLYWYRQTLGQGPEFLTYFQNEAQLEKSRLLSDRFSAERPKGSFSTLEIQRTEQGDSAMYLCASSLGQPPETQYFGPGTRLLVL.

The chain recombines TRBV19 with TRBJ1-1; D is possibly TRBD1 (5 bases). The CDR3 totals 14 residues. V lost 7 bases and J lost 4, with 16 bases in between. CDR1 and CDR2 from the germline V gene are LNHDA and SQIVND (reference sequence). CDR3 loop: CASTTTGGGTEAFF. The CDR3 DNA follows: TGTGCCAGTACCACGACGGGGGGGGGCACTGAAGCTTTCTTT.

The chain combines TRBV19 with TRBJ1-1; D is unresolved. V shed 2 bases and J shed 4 bases, with 8 bases lying between them. Germline V lookup: CDR1 LNHDA, CDR2 SQIVND (reference sequence). The CDR3 runs to 13 residues. The CDR3 spells CASSISESTEAFF. As DNA, the CDR3 is TGTGCCAGTAGTATAAGTGAGAGCACTGAAGCTTTCTTT.

The V call is TRBV14, the J call TRBJ2-3; maybe TRBD2 (6 bases). There are 14 residues in the CDR3. CDR1 and CDR2 from the germline V gene are SGHDN and FVKESK. The V and J ends lost 8 bases and 3 bases respectively, with 15 bases between them. The CDR3 reads CASGRRNWTDTQYF. The CDR3 DNA follows: TGTGCCAGCGGGAGGAGGAATTGGACAGATACGCAGTATTTT. Looking up the rest from reference TRBV14 and TRBJ2-3 gives the full variable domain: EAGVTQFPSHSVIEKGQTVTLRCDPISGHDNLYWYRRVMGKEIKFLLHFVKESKQDESGMPNNRFLAERTGGTYSTLKVQPAELEDSGVYFCASGRRNWTDTQYFGPGTRLTVL.

V gene TRBV29-1 combines with J gene TRBJ1-1; D is undetermined. Per the germline V gene, CDR1 is SQVTM and CDR2 is ANQGSEA. Trimming shortened V by 4 bases and J by 4 bases, and 13 bases separated the two germline ends. The CDR3 loop spans 13 amino acids. CDR3 sequence reads: CSVGTEVGTEAFF. Written as DNA, the CDR3 is TGCAGCGTTGGAACGGAGGTTGGCACTGAAGCTTTCTTT.

J is TRBJ2-5 and V is TRBV4-3; TRBD2 matches at 9 bases. The end of the DNA fits TRBJ2-7 better, so the J call may be wrong. Per germline, CDR1 LGHNA and CDR2 YSLEER. This CDR3 is built from 16 residues. The CDR3 sequence is CASSQELTSGTYEQYF. The CDR3, as DNA: TGCGCCAGCAGCCAGGAACTGACTAGCGGAACCTACGAGCAGTACTTC.

The CDR3 DNA sequence: TGTGCCAGCAGAAAGCGGCACTCCTACAATGAGCAGTTCTTC. This gives the protein CASRKRHSYNEQFF. The chain recombines TRBV6-5 with TRBJ2-1; D is possibly TRBD2 (5 bases). This CDR3 spans 14 amino acids. V was pared by 6 bases and J by 0 bases, with 9 bases between. Germline V gene data show CDR1 as MNHEY and CDR2 as SVGAGI.

The rearrangement joins TRBV4-2 to TRBJ1-3; a weak D match, TRBD1 (5 bases). V was shortened by 1 base and J by 0 bases, with 10 bases between the two germline ends. The CDR3 has 16 amino acids. CDR1 LGHNA and CDR2 YNFKEQ come from the germline V gene. CDR3 region: CASSQVGGASGNTIYF. The CDR3, as DNA: TGTGCCAGCAGCCAAGTCGGCGGGGCCTCTGGAAACACCATATATTTT.

This sequence joins TRBV13 and TRBJ1-2, with a weak D call TRBD1 (6 bases). V lost 5 bases and J 4 bases, leaving 20 bases between the germline ends. CDR3 length: 16 residues. Germline CDR1 PRHDT, CDR2 FYEKMQ (reference sequence). CDR3 amino acids: CASSPDLDSPFYGYTF. The CDR3 coding sequence is TGTGCCAGCAGCCCGGATCTGGACAGCCCATTCTATGGCTACACCTTC.

This rearrangement joins TRBV27 to TRBJ1-6; no reliable D call. There are 16 residues in the CDR3. Germline values: CDR1 MNHEY, CDR2 SMNVEV (reference sequence). V lost 5 bases, J lost 5 bases, and 16 bases lay in between. In DNA form, the CDR3 reads TGTGCCAGCAGTCCTTTAAGTTGGAGAGATAATTCACCCCTCCACTTT. Translation: CASSPLSWRDNSPLHF.

V gene TRBV5-4 combines with J gene TRBJ1-2, with D possibly matching TRBD1 (5 bases). The CDR3 contains 15 residues. Germline V gene data show CDR1 as SGHNT and CDR2 as YYREEE (reference sequence). The V and J ends lost 4 bases and 8 bases respectively, with 21 bases between them. The CDR3 is CASSREIGGATGYTF. The CDR3 DNA follows: TGTGCCAGCAGCCGGGAAATCGGAGGGGCAACCGGCTACACCTTC.

The rearrangement links TRBV7-4 to TRBJ2-2; 13 bases line up with TRBD2. This CDR3 spans 18 amino acids. The trim removed 3 bases at V and 4 bases at J, leaving 8 bases unmatched. The germline CDR1 and CDR2 sequences are SGHVT and SQSDAQ. The CDR3 bases are TGTGCCAGCAGCTTGGTACTAGCGGGAGGGCCGGGCACCGGGGAGCTGTTTTTT. Its protein product is CASSLVLAGGPGTGELFF.

A note on this clone: Sequence at one end of the junction differs from germline and may be a read error. The chain employs TRBV5-1 and TRBJ1-2; 7 nucleotides match TRBD1. CDR1 SGHRS and CDR2 YFSETQ come from the germline V gene. The CDR3 contains 15 residues. CDR3 DNA: TGTGCCAGCAGCACCCGGGTAGGGGGCGGCTATGGCTACACCTTC. It codes for CASSTRVGGGYGYTF.

The count of this clone is one. The V gene is TRBV11-2, the J gene TRBJ1-1; D gene ambiguous. The CDR3 has 11 residues. Germline CDR1 and CDR2: SGHAT and FQNNGV. V gave up 2 bases and J gave up 6 bases, with 4 bases separating them. CDR3 in amino acids: CASSLSPEAFF. CDR3 in DNA: TGTGCCAGCAGCTTAAGCCCTGAAGCTTTCTTT.

The chain couples TRBV5-7 to TRBJ2-4; 9 bases map to TRBD2. TRBV5-7 is filed as an ORF, its function uncertain. Trimming removed 5 bases from V and 5 bases from J; junction bases left unmatched: 5. The CDR3 is 14 amino acids. CDR3 region: CASRGSGSENIQYF. For the CDR3, the DNA is TGTGCCAGCAGGGGTAGCGGGAGTGAAAACATTCAGTACTTC.

CDR3 coding DNA: TGTGCCAGCAGTGACTCGAAAGGGACAGGGGCCTACAATGAGCAGTTCTTC. This encodes CASSDSKGTGAYNEQFF. The chain carries TRBV6-4 and TRBJ2-1, with 10 bases aligning to TRBD1. Germline loops: CDR1 MRHNA, CDR2 SNTAGT. The CDR3 is 17 amino acids. Trimming took 0 bases from V and 2 from J; bases not matched to a gene: 4.

This rearrangement joins TRBV27 to TRBJ1-2; a possible D gene is TRBD1 (5 bases). CDR1 and CDR2 (germline): MNHEY, SMNVEV (reference sequence). The ends were cut back, 1 base at V and 4 bases at J, with 13 bases in the middle. This CDR3 region has 15 residues. CDR3 protein: CASSLYSNRIYGYTF. Written as DNA, the CDR3 is TGTGCCAGCAGTTTATACTCAAACAGGATCTATGGCTACACCTTC.

The V and J genes are TRBV19 and TRBJ2-7, with D tentatively TRBD1 (5 bases). The CDR3 length is 14 residues. Germline V gives CDR1 LNHDA, CDR2 SQIVND (reference sequence). V dropped 6 bases and J dropped 0 bases, with 12 bases sitting between them. This CDR3 is CASRVQVNSYEQYF. CDR3 bases: TGTGCCAGTAGGGTACAGGTCAACTCCTACGAGCAGTACTTC. The full variable domain, rest sourced from reference TRBV19 and TRBJ2-7, is DGGITQSPKYLFRKEGQNVTLSCEQNLNHDAMYWYRQDPGQGLRLIYYSQIVNDFQKGDIAEGYSVSREKKESFPLTVTSAQKNPTAFYLCASRVQVNSYEQYFGPGTRLTVT.

CDR3 DNA sequence: TGTGCCAGCAGCACCTCTCGTGAAGGGGGCTATTGGGAGACCCAGTACTTC. Translating it yields CASSTSREGGYWETQYF. The chain is built from TRBV11-1 and TRBJ2-5; 7 nucleotides agree with TRBD1. The CDR3 has 17 residues. Germline V gene lookup returns CDR1 SGHAT and CDR2 FQDESV (reference sequence). J lost 5 bases, V lost 5 bases, and 17 bases had no gene match.

This chain links TRBV10-2 with TRBJ2-3; 14 nucleotides match TRBD2. CDR1 and CDR2 from the germline V gene are WSHSY and SAAADI. The V and J ends lost 5 bases and 6 bases, in that order; junction bases with no gene match: 7. This CDR3 spans 16 amino acids. CDR3 in DNA: TGCGCCAGCAGTAATCCGGGACTAGCGGGAGCGGATACGCAGTATTTT. Translation gives CASSNPGLAGADTQYF.